This T cell receptor (beta chain) was sequenced for a study of blood T cells in healthy people across ages. Each donor gave roughly 10 milliliters of peripheral blood. Study-wide points: Age showed a roughly linear inverse relationship with TCR beta diversity per million T cells.

Comment on this clonotype: Its antigen is not known.

CDR3 length: 15 amino acids. V shed 4 bases, J shed 4 bases, and the junction held 8 bases outside the gene matches. Germline assignment: CDR1 DFQATT and CDR2 SNEGSKA (reference sequence). PCR was performed a second time for about 6 to 11 cycles using a sample-barcoded 5' primer and a J-beta primer mix. Each cDNA molecule was tagged by a template-switch adaptor that had 12 random nucleotides. One entry per CDR3 protein results from TCRdb running MiXCR on the 5' RACE reads. Here the sample spans roughly 730,000 distinct CDR3 sequences, 56% being singletons. The sample taken for sequencing was blood. The sequence was obtained from a man in his forties in good health. V and J are TRBV20-1 and TRBJ2-5; 11 bases line up with TRBD2. The CDR3 here is CSANIAGGTGETQYF. The CDR3 region has the DNA TGCAGTGCTAATATAGCGGGGGGGACGGGAGAGACCCAGTACTTC.